Shown below are 10 T cell receptor beta chains from a single sample sequenced in a study of sequential checkpoint blockade in melanoma. Sequencing was performed with immunoSEQ multiplex PCR; in TCRdb, only in-frame clones are kept and a portion is missing. The sample carries approximately 21,000 clones, 70% to 90% recorded once. Regarding treatment: randomized to nivolumab then ipilimumab (arm A) or the reverse (arm B). Sequenced material: CD8+ T cells sorted from blood (inferred from file names), taken from a patient given nivolumab and ipilimumab in sequence. Receptor source: a human donor with melanoma.

The genes are TRBV2 and TRBJ2-7; D might be TRBD1 (6 bases). Trimming removed 5 bases at V and 0 bases at J, with 11 bases between. In germline, CDR1 is SNHLY, CDR2 FYNNEI. CDR3 size: 14 residues. Here the CDR3 reads CASSRQVDSYEQYF. The DNA for the CDR3 is TGTGCCAGCAGTAGACAGGTCGACTCCTACGAGCAGTACTTC.

The chain recombines TRBV5-6 with TRBJ2-5; D ambiguous. The CDR3 is 13 residues long. V shed 1 base and J shed 3 bases, with 7 bases lying between them. Per the germline V gene, CDR1 is SGHDT and CDR2 is YYEEEE. CDR3 DNA sequence: TGTGCCAGCAGCTTGTACGCGGAAGAGACCCAGTACTTC. It codes for CASSLYAEETQYF.

This rearrangement joins TRBV18 to TRBJ2-7, with TRBD1 matching 7 bases. The CDR3 is made up of 17 amino acids. Losses at the gene ends were 3 bases for V and 7 bases for J; bases not matched to a gene: 18. CDR1 and CDR2 from the germline V gene are KGHSH and LQKENI. DNA of the CDR3: TGTGCCAGCTCACCTAATCTTTATACAGGGGTTTTGGGTGAGCAGTACTTC. It codes for CASSPNLYTGVLGEQYF.

V and J are TRBV9 and TRBJ1-2, with D unresolved. Germline loops: CDR1 SGDLS, CDR2 YYNGEE. The CDR3 covers 14 residues. Deletions cut 0 bases from V and 2 bases from J, with 8 bases between. CDR3 sequence: CASSVAEENYGYTF. CDR3 sequence (DNA): TGTGCCAGCAGCGTAGCTGAGGAAAACTATGGCTACACCTTC.

This clone was observed once. The chain has TRBV6-5 and TRBJ2-1; 7 bases agree with TRBD1. This CDR3 is 15 amino acids long. Germline-derived CDR1 and CDR2 are MNHEY and SVGAGI. Unmatched junction bases numbered 9, after V lost 6 bases and J lost 4 bases. CDR3 nucleotides: TGTGCCAGCAGCAATACTAGGGGGCAATACAATGAGCAGTTCTTC. This sequence encodes CASSNTRGQYNEQFF.

This chain joins TRBV2 and TRBJ2-1; 16 bases are a match to TRBD2. The CDR3 has 18 amino acids. Germline CDR1 SNHLY, CDR2 FYNNEI. J was trimmed by 8 bases and V by 2 bases; bases with no gene match: 9. The CDR3 spells CASSENPGLAGGRYEQFF. In DNA form, the CDR3 reads TGTGCCAGCAGTGAAAATCCGGGACTAGCGGGAGGGCGGTATGAGCAGTTCTTC.

This chain uses TRBV28 with TRBJ2-5, with D unclear. The J call may be wrong; the DNA end is better matched by TRBJ2-7. CDR1 is MDHEN and CDR2 is SYDVKM in the germline V gene. The CDR3 has 12 residues. The CDR3, as DNA: TGTGCCAGCTCCCTCACCTACTACGAGCAGTACTTC. This encodes CASSLTYYEQYF.

The chain joins TRBV30 to TRBJ2-7; tentatively, D is TRBD1 (5 bases). The V end lost 1 base, the J end lost 0 bases, and 13 bases lay between the germline ends. The CDR3 spans 15 residues. Germline CDR1 and CDR2: GTSNPN and SVGIG (reference sequence). The CDR3 spells CAWSALSTASYEQYF. The CDR3 region has the DNA TGTGCCTGGAGTGCCCTTTCGACAGCCTCCTACGAGCAGTACTTC.

The CDR3, as DNA: TGCGCCAGCAGCTTGCCCGGTGGGCCTCACAATGAGCAGTTCTTC. It yields the protein CASSLPGGPHNEQFF. V is TRBV5-1 and J is TRBJ2-1; D gene uncertain. Germline V CDR1 and CDR2: SGHRS, YFSETQ. Trimming took 1 base from V and 5 from J, leaving 13 bases between them. There are 15 residues in the CDR3.

The chain employs TRBV14 and TRBJ1-2, with 10 bases identical to TRBD1. The CDR3 spans 16 residues. V lost 4 bases to trimming and J lost 8 bases; unmatched junction nucleotides: 13. CDR1 and CDR2 (germline): SGHDN, FVKESK. CDR3 residues: CASSPYRTGGGYGYTF. CDR3 bases: TGTGCCAGCAGCCCCTACAGGACAGGGGGAGGGTACGGCTACACCTTC.